This TCR beta chain derives from a study of preoperative IRX-2 immunotherapy in early breast cancer. This CDR3 is 16 amino acids long. The V segment lost 1 base and the J segment 4 bases; nucleotides outside the gene matches: 5. The germline V gene has CDR1 KGHSH and CDR2 LQKENI. The treatment here: preoperative locoregional IRX-2 cytokine immunotherapy. Generated by immunoSEQ multiplex PCR, the TCRdb table keeps only in-frame clones and is missing some. The sample contains approximately 100,000 clones, 70% to 90% of which appear only once. Here the sequenced sample was tumor tissue, taken after IRX-2 immunotherapy. The clonotype comes from a human donor with breast cancer. The V gene is TRBV18, the J gene TRBJ2-1; 9 bases fit TRBD2. The CDR3 DNA is TGTGCCAGCTCACCACGGGGACTAGCCGGTTACAATGAGCAGTTCTTC. Amino acid sequence: CASSPRGLAGYNEQFF.